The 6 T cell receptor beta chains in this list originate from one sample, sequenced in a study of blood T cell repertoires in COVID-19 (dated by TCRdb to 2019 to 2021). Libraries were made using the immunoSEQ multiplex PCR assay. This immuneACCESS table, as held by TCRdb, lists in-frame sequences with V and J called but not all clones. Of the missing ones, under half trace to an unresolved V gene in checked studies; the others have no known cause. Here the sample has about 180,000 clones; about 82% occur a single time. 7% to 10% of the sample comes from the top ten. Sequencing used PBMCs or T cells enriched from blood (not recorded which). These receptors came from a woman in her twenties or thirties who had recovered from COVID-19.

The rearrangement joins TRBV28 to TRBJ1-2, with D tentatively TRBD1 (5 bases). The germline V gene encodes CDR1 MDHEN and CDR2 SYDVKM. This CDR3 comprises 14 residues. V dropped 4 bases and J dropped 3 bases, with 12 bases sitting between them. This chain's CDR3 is CASSSQTDYYGYTF. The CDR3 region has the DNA TGTGCCAGCAGTTCTCAGACAGACTACTATGGCTACACCTTC.

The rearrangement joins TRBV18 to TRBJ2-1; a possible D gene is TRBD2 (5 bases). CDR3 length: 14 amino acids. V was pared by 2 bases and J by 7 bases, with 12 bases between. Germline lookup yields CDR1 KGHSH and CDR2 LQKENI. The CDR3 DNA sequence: TGTGCCAGCTCACCATTAGAGGGAGCAAATGAGCAGTTCTTC. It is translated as CASSPLEGANEQFF. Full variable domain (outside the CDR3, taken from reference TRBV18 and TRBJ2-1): NAGVMQNPRHLVRRRGQEARLRCSPMKGHSHVYWYRQLPEEGLKFMVYLQKENIIDESGMPKERFSAEFPKEGPSILRIQQVVRGDSAAYFCASSPLEGANEQFFGPGTRLTVL.

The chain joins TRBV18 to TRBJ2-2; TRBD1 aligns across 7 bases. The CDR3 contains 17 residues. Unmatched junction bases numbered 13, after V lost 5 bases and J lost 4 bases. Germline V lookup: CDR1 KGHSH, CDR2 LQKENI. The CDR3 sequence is CASSLGLETGSTGELFF. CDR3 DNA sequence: TGTGCCAGCTCATTGGGTCTCGAGACAGGGTCCACCGGGGAGCTGTTTTTT. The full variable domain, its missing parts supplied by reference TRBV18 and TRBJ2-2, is NAGVMQNPRHLVRRRGQEARLRCSPMKGHSHVYWYRQLPEEGLKFMVYLQKENIIDESGMPKERFSAEFPKEGPSILRIQQVVRGDSAAYFCASSLGLETGSTGELFFGEGSRLTVL.

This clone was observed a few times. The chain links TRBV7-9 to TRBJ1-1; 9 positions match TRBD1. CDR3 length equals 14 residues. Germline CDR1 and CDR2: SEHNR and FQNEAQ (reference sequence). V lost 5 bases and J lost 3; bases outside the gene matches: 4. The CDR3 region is CASSRDREYTEAFF. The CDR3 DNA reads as TGTGCCAGCAGCCGGGACAGGGAATACACTGAAGCTTTCTTT.

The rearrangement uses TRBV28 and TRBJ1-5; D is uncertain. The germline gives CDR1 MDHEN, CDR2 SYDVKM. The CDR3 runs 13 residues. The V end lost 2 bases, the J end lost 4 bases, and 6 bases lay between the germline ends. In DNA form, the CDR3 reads TGTGCCAGCAGTTTAGCGGGTAATCAGCCCCAGCATTTT. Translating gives CASSLAGNQPQHF. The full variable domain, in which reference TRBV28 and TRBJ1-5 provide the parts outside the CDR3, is DVKVTQSSRYLVKRTGEKVFLECVQDMDHENMFWYRQDPGLGLRLIYFSYDVKMKEKGDIPEGYSVSREKKERFSLILESASTNQTSMYLCASSLAGNQPQHFGDGTRLSIL.

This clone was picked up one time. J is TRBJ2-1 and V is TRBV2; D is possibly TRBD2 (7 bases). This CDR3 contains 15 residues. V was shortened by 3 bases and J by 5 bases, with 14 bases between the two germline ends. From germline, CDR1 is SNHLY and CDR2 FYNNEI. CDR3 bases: TGTGCCAGCAGTGATCCACGGGGGGCGAACAATGAGCAGTTCTTC. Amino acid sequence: CASSDPRGANNEQFF. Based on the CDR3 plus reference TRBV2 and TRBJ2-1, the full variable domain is EPEVTQTPSHQVTQMGQEVILRCVPISNHLYFYWYRQILGQKVEFLVSFYNNEISEKSEIFDDQFSVERPDGSNFTLKIRSTKLEDSAMYFCASSDPRGANNEQFFGPGTRLTVL.